A selection of T cell receptor beta chains follows, all from one sample in a study of T-cell reconstitution after alpha-beta-depleted transplantation in children. TCRdb redid the calling of the PCR reads with MiXCR, one entry per CDR3 protein. The table has about 420,000 distinct CDR3 sequences, roughly 15% seen once; the top ten hold around 30%. The source was PBMCs, mostly from graft donor cells, collected 360 days after TCRalphabeta/CD19-depleted stem cell transplant. The origin of the receptors is a boy in the first two years of life who had a stem cell transplant for Wiskott-Aldrich syndrome, so the T cells may come from the graft donor. Each CDR3 is given with its conserved first and last residue. Each record gives: V gene, J gene, CDR3 protein.

V gene: TRBV12-3/TRBV12-4
J gene: TRBJ1-5
CDR3 protein: CASSYKSAQHF

V gene: TRBV6-1
J gene: TRBJ2-7
CDR3 protein: CASSPRNRGRYEQYF

V gene: TRBV7-9
J gene: TRBJ2-1
CDR3 protein: CASSLLSGSSYNEQFF

V gene: TRBV11-2
J gene: TRBJ2-7
CDR3 protein: CASTQTGERGYEQYF

V gene: TRBV7-9
J gene: TRBJ2-1
CDR3 protein: CASSFSGRAGDEQFF

V gene: TRBV10-3
J gene: TRBJ2-7
CDR3 protein: CAISESRTVSYEQYF

V gene: TRBV29-1
J gene: TRBJ1-4
CDR3 protein: CSAGEEKLFF

V gene: TRBV20-1
J gene: TRBJ2-7
CDR3 protein: CSASGNLLAAYEQYF

V gene: TRBV12-3/TRBV12-4
J gene: TRBJ2-7
CDR3 protein: CASSFSRLAGVEQYF

V gene: TRBV7-9
J gene: TRBJ2-1
CDR3 protein: CASSLGAGKENEQFF

V gene: TRBV20-1
J gene: TRBJ2-1
CDR3 protein: CSALNGGKGLYNEQFF

V gene: TRBV29-1
J gene: TRBJ1-1
CDR3 protein: CSVEQRWSTEAFF

V gene: TRBV13
J gene: TRBJ2-1
CDR3 protein: CASSPSGTGKEVEQFF

V gene: TRBV3-1
J gene: TRBJ2-3
CDR3 protein: CASSHLGGPFDTQYF

V gene: TRBV4-3
J gene: TRBJ2-7
CDR3 protein: CASSQGRKAPYLYEQYF

V gene: TRBV7-9
J gene: TRBJ1-6
CDR3 protein: CASSIGQGNSPLHF

V gene: TRBV6-1
J gene: TRBJ1-2
CDR3 protein: CASRPFRQGSYGYTF

V gene: TRBV7-9
J gene: TRBJ2-7
CDR3 protein: CASSSRRDSYEQYF

V gene: TRBV7-2
J gene: TRBJ2-1
CDR3 protein: CASSPWGGLFNEQFF

V gene: TRBV9
J gene: TRBJ2-7
CDR3 protein: CASSASGQSYEQYF

V gene: TRBV27
J gene: TRBJ2-1
CDR3 protein: CASSLAGGVHNEQFF

V gene: TRBV24-1
J gene: TRBJ2-4
CDR3 protein: CATSDLTDIQYF

V gene: TRBV5-4
J gene: TRBJ2-2
CDR3 protein: CASSYSGHAGELFF

V gene: TRBV3-1
J gene: TRBJ2-7
CDR3 protein: CASSQASGKLWYEQYF

V gene: TRBV7-2
J gene: TRBJ2-4
CDR3 protein: CASSPVGASKNIQYF

V gene: TRBV7-8
J gene: TRBJ1-1
CDR3 protein: CASSLRGPNTEAFF

V gene: TRBV7-2
J gene: TRBJ2-7
CDR3 protein: CASSLASGTYEQYF

V gene: TRBV6-5
J gene: TRBJ2-2
CDR3 protein: CASSFLLLAGNTGELFF

V gene: TRBV13
J gene: TRBJ1-2
CDR3 protein: CASSLLGANGYTF

V gene: TRBV21-1
J gene: TRBJ2-1
CDR3 protein: CASSKGVQGSYNEQFF

V gene: TRBV6-5
J gene: TRBJ2-6
CDR3 protein: CASSYSGNRGPGANVLTF

V gene: TRBV12-3/TRBV12-4
J gene: TRBJ2-1
CDR3 protein: CAQLGGHNEQFF

V gene: TRBV5-1
J gene: TRBJ2-5
CDR3 protein: CASSPSGASGETQYF

V gene: TRBV10-3
J gene: TRBJ2-7
CDR3 protein: CAISEVQTPAYEQYF

V gene: TRBV30
J gene: TRBJ2-1
CDR3 protein: CAWSRGGNEQFF

V gene: TRBV12-3/TRBV12-4
J gene: TRBJ2-1
CDR3 protein: CASSLVRTGGFGNEQFF

V gene: TRBV29-1
J gene: TRBJ1-1
CDR3 protein: CSAIAALNTEAFF

V gene: TRBV6-1
J gene: TRBJ2-1
CDR3 protein: CASRRTGSHNEQFF

V gene: TRBV12-3/TRBV12-4
J gene: TRBJ2-3
CDR3 protein: CASSPSHSRDRGRDTQYF

V gene: TRBV7-2
J gene: TRBJ2-1
CDR3 protein: CASSRLAIHNEQFF

V gene: TRBV12-3/TRBV12-4
J gene: TRBJ2-4
CDR3 protein: CASSRTVSGPQNIQYF

V gene: TRBV19
J gene: TRBJ2-1
CDR3 protein: CASSIVPSSSYNEQFF

V gene: TRBV7-9
J gene: TRBJ2-1
CDR3 protein: CASSLGQAFNEQFF

V gene: TRBV7-2
J gene: TRBJ2-1
CDR3 protein: CASSLVVLSEAEQFF